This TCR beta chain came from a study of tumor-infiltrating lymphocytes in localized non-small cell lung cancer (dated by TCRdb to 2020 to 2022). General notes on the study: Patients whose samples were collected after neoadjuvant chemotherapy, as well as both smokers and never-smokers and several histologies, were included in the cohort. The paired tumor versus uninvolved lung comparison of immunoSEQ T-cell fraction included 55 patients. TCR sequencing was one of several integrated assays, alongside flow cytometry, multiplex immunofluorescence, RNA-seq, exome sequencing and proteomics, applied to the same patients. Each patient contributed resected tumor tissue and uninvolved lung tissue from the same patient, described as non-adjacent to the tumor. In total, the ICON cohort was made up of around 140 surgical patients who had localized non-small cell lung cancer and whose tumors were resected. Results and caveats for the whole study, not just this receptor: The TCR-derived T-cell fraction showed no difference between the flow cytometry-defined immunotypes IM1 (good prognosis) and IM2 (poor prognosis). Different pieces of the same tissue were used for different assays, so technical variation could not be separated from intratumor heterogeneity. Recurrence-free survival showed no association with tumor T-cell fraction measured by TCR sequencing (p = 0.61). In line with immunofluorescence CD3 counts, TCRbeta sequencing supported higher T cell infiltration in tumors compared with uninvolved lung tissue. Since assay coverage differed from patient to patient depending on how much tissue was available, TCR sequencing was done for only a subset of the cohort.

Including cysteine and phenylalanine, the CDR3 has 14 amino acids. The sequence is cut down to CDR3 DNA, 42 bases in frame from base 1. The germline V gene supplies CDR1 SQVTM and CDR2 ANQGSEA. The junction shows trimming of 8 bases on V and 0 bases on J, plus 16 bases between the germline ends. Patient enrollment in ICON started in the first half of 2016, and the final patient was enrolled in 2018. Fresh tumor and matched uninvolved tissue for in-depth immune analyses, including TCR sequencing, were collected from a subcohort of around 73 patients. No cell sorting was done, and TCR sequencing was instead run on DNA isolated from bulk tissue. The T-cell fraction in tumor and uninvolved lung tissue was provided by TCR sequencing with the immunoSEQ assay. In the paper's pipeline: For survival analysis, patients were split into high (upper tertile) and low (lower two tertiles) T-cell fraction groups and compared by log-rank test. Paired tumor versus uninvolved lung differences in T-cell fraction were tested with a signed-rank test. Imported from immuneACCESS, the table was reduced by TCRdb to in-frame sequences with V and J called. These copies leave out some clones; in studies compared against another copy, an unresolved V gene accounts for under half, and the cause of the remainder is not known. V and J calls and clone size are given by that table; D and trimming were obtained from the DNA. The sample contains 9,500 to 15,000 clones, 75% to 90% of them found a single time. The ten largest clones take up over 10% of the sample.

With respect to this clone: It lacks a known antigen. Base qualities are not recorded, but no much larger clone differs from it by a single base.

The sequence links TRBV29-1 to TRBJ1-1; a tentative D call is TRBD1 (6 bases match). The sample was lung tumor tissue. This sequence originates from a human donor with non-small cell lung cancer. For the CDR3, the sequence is CSISRGGVNTEAFF. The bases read TGCAGCATAAGTAGGGGGGGGGTGAACACTGAAGCTTTCTTT. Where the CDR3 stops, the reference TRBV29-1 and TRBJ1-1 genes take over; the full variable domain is SAVISQKPSRDICQRGTSLTIQCQVDSQVTMMFWYRQQPGQSLTLIATANQGSEATYESGFVIDKFPISRPNLTFSTLTVSNMSPEDSSIYLCSISRGGVNTEAFFGQGTRLTVV.